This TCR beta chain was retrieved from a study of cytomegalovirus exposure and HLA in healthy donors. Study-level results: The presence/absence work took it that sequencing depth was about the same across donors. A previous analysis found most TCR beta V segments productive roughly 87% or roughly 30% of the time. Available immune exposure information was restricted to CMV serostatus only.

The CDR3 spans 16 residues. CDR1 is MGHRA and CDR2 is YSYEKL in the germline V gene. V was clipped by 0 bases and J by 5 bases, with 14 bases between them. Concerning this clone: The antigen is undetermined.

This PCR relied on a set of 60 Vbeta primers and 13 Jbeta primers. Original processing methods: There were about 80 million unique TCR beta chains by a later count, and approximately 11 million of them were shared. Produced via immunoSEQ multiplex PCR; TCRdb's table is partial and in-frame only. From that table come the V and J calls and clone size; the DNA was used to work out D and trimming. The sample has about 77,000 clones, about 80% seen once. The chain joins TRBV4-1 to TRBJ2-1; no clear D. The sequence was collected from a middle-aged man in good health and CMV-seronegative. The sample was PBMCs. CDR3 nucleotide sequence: TGCGCCAGCAGCCAAGATTCGCGAGCGCCCCACAATGAGCAGTTCTTC. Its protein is CASSQDSRAPHNEQFF.